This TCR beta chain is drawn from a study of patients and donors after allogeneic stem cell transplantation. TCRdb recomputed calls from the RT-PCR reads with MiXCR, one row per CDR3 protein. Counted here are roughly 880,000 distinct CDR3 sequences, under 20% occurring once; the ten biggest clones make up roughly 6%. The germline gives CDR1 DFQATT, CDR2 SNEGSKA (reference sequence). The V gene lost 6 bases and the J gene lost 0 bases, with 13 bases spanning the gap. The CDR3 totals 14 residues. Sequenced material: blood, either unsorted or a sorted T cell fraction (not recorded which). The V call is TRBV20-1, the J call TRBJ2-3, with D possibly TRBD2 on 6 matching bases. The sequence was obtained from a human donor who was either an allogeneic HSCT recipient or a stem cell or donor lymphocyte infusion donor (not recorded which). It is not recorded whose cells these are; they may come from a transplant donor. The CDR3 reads CSAIAVLSTDTQYF. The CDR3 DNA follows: TGCAGTGCAATAGCGGTCCTCAGCACAGATACGCAGTATTTT.